Listed below are T cell receptor beta chains from one sample, sequenced in a study of blood T cell repertoires in COVID-19. Method: immunoSEQ multiplex PCR; TCRdb's copy keeps in-frame clones and lacks some. The repertoire has approximately 190,000 clones, approximately 84% of them found once; the top ten carry approximately 5%. Sequencing used peripheral blood. The receptors derive from a woman in her seventies with active or convalescent COVID-19. CDR3s include the opening cysteine and the closing phenylalanine or tryptophan. Each record gives: J gene, clone size, V gene, CDR3 protein. Only some rows state a clone size, as once, few, many or a class for expanded clones.

TRBJ2-1	few	TRBV5-4	CASSPGTSLSYNEQFF
TRBJ1-6	many	TRBV18	CASSYTGSNSPLHF
TRBJ2-5	-	TRBV10-2	CATARGAGGETQYF
TRBJ1-1	once	TRBV2	CASSVSNTEAFF
TRBJ2-2	-	TRBV4-1	CASSQDPTVTGELFF
TRBJ2-3	-	TRBV11-2	CASSLAGGSWSDTQYF
TRBJ2-1	few	TRBV4-2	CASSPVPWTSGRSSEQFF
TRBJ2-2	-	TRBV5-1	CASSSLLAGELFF
TRBJ2-3	few	TRBV5-4	CASSLDRGRTDTQYF
TRBJ2-1	-	TRBV9	CASSSGPGYNEQFF
TRBJ1-2	few	TRBV29-1	CSVAEGGGGYTF
TRBJ2-7	-	TRBV19	CASRDSNSYEQYF
TRBJ1-3	few	TRBV23-1	CASSQVSGARGNTIYF
TRBJ1-5	-	TRBV19	CASSRGGANNQPQHF
TRBJ1-1	-	TRBV5-1	CASSQGGNTEAFF
TRBJ2-3	once	TRBV19	CASRDRGPLSTDTQYF
TRBJ2-1	-	TRBV7-7	CASSPNYFSGSGNNEQFF
TRBJ2-2	few	TRBV3-1/TRBV3-2	CASSYSRGTGELFF
TRBJ2-1	-	TRBV9	CASSDRGSEGLGDEQFF
TRBJ2-1	many	TRBV7-9	CASSLAAGGLDEQFF
TRBJ2-1	-	TRBV7-9	CASSLSPPGLAVNEQFF
TRBJ2-2	many	TRBV24-1	CATSDLRQGGNTGELFF